A single sample is the source of the 3 T cell receptor beta chains below, sequenced in a study of T-cell reconstitution after alpha-beta-depleted transplantation in children. TCRbeta library preparation incorporated unique molecular identifiers. From the PCR reads, TCRdb called clonotypes with MiXCR, one entry per CDR3 protein. The sample carries roughly 790,000 distinct CDR3 sequences, around 17% recorded once. Material: PBMCs, mostly from graft donor cells, obtained 360 days after TCRalphabeta/CD19-depleted stem cell transplant. These receptors all stem from a male patient aged 5 to 17 who had a stem cell transplant for acute lymphoblastic leukemia, so the T cells may come from the graft donor.

In this sample, this clonotype turned up many times. The J gene is TRBJ1-4, the V gene TRBV5-1; possibly TRBD1 for D (6 bases). Germline lookup yields CDR1 SGHRS and CDR2 YFSETQ. This CDR3 is built from 17 residues. V lost 4 bases and J 7 bases, leaving 23 bases between the germline ends. The DNA of the CDR3 is TGCGCCAGCAGCGCCGACCCACAAGGGGGAGGATTTGAAAAACTGTTTTTT. Translation: CASSADPQGGGFEKLFF.

The chain couples TRBV5-1 to TRBJ2-7, with D perhaps TRBD1 (5 bases). This CDR3 region has 15 residues. Germline V CDR1 and CDR2: SGHRS, YFSETQ. The V gene lost 3 bases and the J gene lost 2 bases, with 15 bases spanning the gap. DNA for the CDR3: TGCGCCAGCAGCTGGTTGGAGCAGGGCGCCTACGAGCAGTACTTC. This translates into CASSWLEQGAYEQYF.

The chain links TRBV9 to TRBJ2-1; perhaps TRBD1 as D (6 bases). Trimming stripped 2 bases from V and 2 bases from J, with 11 bases between. The germline CDR1 and CDR2 sequences are SGDLS and YYNGEE. The CDR3 contains 15 residues. Here the CDR3 DNA reads TGTGCCAGCAGCGTGCGGACAGCCACCTACAATGAGCAGTTCTTC. Protein product: CASSVRTATYNEQFF. Filled out from reference TRBV9 and TRBJ2-1, the complete variable domain reads DSGVTQTPKHLITATGQRVTLRCSPRSGDLSVYWYQQSLDQGLQFLIQYYNGEERAKGNILERFSAQQFPDLHSELNLSSLELGDSALYFCASSVRTATYNEQFFGPGTRLTVL.